This entry features one TCR beta chain sequence. This table comes from immunoSEQ multiplex PCR, and its TCRdb copy is limited to in-frame clones, with some not included. The table shows about 270,000 clones, with around nine tenths occurring only once. CDR1 is SQVTM and CDR2 is ANQGSEA in the germline V gene. The CDR3 length is 12 residues. V gave up 6 bases and J gave up 0 bases, with 9 bases separating them. This sample was included in a study of blood T cell repertoires in COVID-19. The gene calls are TRBV29-1 and TRBJ2-7, with D perhaps TRBD2 (5 bases). The sequenced sample was peripheral blood. The receptor was isolated from a woman aged 60 to 75 who had recovered from COVID-19. CDR3 sequence reads: CSVTRGSYEQYF. The CDR3, as DNA: TGCAGCGTCACTCGGGGCTCCTACGAGCAGTACTTC.